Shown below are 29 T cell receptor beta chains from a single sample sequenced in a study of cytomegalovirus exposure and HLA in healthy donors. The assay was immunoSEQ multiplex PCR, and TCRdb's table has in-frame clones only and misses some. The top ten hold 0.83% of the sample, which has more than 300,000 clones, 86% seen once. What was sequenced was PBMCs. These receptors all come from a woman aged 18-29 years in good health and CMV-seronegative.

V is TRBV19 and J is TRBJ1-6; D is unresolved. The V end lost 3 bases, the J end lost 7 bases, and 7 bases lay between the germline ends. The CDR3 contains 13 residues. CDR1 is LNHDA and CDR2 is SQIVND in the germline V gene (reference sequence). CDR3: CASSISSNSPLHF. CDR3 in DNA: TGTGCCAGTAGTATCTCTTCGAATTCACCCCTCCACTTT.

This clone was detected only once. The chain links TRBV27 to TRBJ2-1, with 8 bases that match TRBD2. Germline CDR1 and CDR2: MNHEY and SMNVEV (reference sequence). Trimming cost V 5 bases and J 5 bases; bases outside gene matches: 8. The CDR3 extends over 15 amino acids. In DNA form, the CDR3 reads TGTGCCAGCAGTGCCGGGACTAGAGCCCACAATGAGCAGTTCTTC. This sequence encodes CASSAGTRAHNEQFF.

In nucleotides, the CDR3 is TGTGCCAGCAGCTCAGGGGGGATGAACACTGAAGCTTTCTTT. This encodes CASSSGGMNTEAFF. V and J are TRBV7-6 and TRBJ1-1; 7 bases agree with TRBD1. Trimming at V came to 4 bases and at J to 0 bases, leaving 2 bases not matched to a gene. The CDR3 runs 14 residues. CDR1 and CDR2 (germline): SGHVS, FNYEAQ.

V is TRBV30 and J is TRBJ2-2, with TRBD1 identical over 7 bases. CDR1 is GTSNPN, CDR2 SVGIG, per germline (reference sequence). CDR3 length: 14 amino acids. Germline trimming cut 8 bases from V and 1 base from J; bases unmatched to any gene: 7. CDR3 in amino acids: CARRQGWNTGELFF. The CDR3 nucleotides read TGTGCCAGGCGACAGGGTTGGAACACCGGGGAGCTGTTTTTT. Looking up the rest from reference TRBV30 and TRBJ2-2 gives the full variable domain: SQTIHQWPATLVQPVGSPLSLECTVEGTSNPNLYWYRQAAGRGLQLLFYSVGIGQISSEVPQNLSASRPQDRQFILSSKKLLLSDSGFYLCARRQGWNTGELFFGEGSRLTVL.

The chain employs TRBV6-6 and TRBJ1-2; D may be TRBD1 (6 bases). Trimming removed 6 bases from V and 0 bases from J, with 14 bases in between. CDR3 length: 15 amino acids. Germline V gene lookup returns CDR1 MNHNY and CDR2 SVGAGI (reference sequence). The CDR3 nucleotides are TGTGCCAGCAGGGACAGCGGTGAATCTAACTATGGCTACACCTTC. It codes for CASRDSGESNYGYTF.

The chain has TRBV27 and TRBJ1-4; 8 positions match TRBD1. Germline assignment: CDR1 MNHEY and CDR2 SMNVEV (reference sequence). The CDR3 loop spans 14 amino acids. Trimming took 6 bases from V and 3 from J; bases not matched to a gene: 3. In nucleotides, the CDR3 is TGTGCCAGCAGCCCAGGGGGCCCTAATGAAAAACTGTTTTTT. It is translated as CASSPGGPNEKLFF.

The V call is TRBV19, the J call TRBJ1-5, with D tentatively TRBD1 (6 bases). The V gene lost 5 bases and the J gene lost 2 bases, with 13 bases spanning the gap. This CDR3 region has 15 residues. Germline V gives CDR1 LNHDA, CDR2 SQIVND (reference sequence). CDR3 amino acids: CASSPLRGGNQPQHF. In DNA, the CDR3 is TGTGCCAGTAGTCCCCTCAGGGGAGGCAATCAGCCCCAGCATTTT.

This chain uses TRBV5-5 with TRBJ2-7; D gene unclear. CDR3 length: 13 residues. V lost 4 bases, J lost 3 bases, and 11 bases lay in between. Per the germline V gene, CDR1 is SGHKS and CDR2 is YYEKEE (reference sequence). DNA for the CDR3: TGTGCCAGCAGCCCATGGAGATACTACGAGCAGTACTTC. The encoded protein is CASSPWRYYEQYF.

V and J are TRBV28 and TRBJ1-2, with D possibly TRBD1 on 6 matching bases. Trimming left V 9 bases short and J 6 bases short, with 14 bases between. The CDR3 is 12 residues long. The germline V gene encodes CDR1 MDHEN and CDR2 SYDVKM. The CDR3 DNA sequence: TGTGCCAGTTTGGGACACACCAATGGCTACACCTTC. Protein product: CASLGHTNGYTF.

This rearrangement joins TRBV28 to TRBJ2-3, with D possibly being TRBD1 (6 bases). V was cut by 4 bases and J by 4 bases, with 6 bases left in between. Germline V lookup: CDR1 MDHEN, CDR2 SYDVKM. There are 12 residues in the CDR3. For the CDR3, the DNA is TGTGCCAGCAGTTGGACAGCAGATACGCAGTATTTT. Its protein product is CASSWTADTQYF.

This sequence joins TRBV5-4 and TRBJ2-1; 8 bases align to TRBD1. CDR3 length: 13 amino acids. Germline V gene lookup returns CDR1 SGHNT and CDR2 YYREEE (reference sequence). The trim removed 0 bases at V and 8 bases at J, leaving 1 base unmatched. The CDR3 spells CASSLGQGYEQFF. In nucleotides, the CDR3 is TGTGCCAGCAGCTTGGGACAGGGGTATGAGCAGTTCTTC.

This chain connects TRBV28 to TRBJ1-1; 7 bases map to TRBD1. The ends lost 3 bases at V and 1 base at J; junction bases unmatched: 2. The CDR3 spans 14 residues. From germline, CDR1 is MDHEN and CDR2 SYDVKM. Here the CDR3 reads CASSFDRANTEAFF. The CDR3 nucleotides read TGTGCCAGCAGTTTTGACAGGGCGAACACTGAAGCTTTCTTT.

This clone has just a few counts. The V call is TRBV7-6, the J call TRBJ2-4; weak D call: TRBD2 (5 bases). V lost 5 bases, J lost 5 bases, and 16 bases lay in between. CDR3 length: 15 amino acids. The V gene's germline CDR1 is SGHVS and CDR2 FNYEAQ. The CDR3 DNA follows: TGTGCCAGCAGCCCTGGTGGAGGCCAGCAAAACATTCAGTACTTC. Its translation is CASSPGGGQQNIQYF.

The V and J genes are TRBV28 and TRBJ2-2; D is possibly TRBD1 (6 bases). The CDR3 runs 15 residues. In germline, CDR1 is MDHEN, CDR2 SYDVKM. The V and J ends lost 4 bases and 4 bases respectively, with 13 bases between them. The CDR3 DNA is TGTGCCAGCAGTTCTCCGGGACACAGCACCGGGGAGCTGTTTTTT. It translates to CASSSPGHSTGELFF.

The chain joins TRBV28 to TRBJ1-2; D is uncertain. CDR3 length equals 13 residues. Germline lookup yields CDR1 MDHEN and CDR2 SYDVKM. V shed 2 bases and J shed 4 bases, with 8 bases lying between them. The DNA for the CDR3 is TGTGCCAGCAGTTTACGGTCAGGCTATGGCTACACCTTC. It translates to CASSLRSGYGYTF.

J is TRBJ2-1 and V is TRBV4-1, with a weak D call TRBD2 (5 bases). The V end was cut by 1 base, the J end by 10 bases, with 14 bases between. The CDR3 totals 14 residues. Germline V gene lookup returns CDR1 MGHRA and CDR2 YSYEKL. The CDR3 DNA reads TGCGCCAGCAGCCAAGCCCCCACGCCGGGAGAGCAGTTCTTC. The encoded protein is CASSQAPTPGEQFF.

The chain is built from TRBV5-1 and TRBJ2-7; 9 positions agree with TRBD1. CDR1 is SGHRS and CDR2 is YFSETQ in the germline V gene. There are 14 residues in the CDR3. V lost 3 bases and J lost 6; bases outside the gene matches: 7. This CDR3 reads CASSSGTGIIEQYF. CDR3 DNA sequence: TGCGCCAGCAGCTCCGGGACAGGGATTATCGAGCAGTACTTC. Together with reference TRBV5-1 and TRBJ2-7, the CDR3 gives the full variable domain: KAGVTQTPRYLIKTRGQQVTLSCSPISGHRSVSWYQQTPGQGLQFLFEYFSETQRNKGNFPGRFSGRQFSNSRSEMNVSTLELGDSALYLCASSSGTGIIEQYFGPGTRLTVT.

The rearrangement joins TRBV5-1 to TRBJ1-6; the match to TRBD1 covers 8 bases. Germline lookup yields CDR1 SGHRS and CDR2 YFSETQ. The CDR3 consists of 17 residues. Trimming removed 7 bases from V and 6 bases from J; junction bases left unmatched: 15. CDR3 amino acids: CASGQGGPPMGNSPLHF. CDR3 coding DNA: TGCGCCAGCGGACAGGGTGGTCCTCCCATGGGTAATTCACCCCTCCACTTT.

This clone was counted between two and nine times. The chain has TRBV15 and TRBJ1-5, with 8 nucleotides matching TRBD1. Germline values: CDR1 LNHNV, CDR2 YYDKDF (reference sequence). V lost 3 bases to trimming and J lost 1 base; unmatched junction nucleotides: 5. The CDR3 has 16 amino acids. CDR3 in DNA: TGTGCCACCAGCAGCCGGACAGGGCGAAGCAATCAGCCCCAGCATTTT. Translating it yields CATSSRTGRSNQPQHF. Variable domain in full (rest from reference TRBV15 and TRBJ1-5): DAMVIQNPRYQVTQFGKPVTLSCSQTLNHNVMYWYQQKSSQAPKLLFHYYDKDFNNEADTPDNFQSRRPNTSFCFLDIRSPGLGDTAMYLCATSSRTGRSNQPQHFGDGTRLSIL.

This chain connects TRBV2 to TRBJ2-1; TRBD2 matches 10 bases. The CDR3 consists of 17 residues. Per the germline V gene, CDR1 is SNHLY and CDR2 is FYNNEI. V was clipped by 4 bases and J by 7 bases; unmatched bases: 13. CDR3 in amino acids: CASSGTSGPTVRNEQFF. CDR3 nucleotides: TGTGCCAGCAGTGGGACTAGCGGCCCGACCGTGAGAAATGAGCAGTTCTTC.

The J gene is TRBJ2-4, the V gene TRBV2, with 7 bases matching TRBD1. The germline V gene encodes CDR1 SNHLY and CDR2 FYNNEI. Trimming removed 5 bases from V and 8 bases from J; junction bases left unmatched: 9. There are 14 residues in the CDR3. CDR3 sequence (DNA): TGTGCCAGCAGTCAACAGGGGACGGTCCACATTCAGTACTTC. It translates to CASSQQGTVHIQYF.

This chain's CDR3 is CASSLSGGLAGSYEQYF. The CDR3 nucleotides are TGTGCCAGCAGTTTATCGGGGGGACTAGCGGGATCCTACGAGCAGTACTTC. The rearrangement links TRBV27 to TRBJ2-7, with 13 positions matching TRBD2. This CDR3 has 17 amino acids. From germline, CDR1 is MNHEY and CDR2 SMNVEV (reference sequence). V was clipped by 0 bases and J by 1 base; unmatched bases: 3.

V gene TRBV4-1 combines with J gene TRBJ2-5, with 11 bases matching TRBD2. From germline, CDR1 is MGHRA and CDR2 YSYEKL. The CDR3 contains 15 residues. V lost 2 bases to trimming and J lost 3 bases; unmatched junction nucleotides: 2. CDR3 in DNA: TGCGCCAGCAGCCAACTAGCGGGGGGAGAAGAGACCCAGTACTTC. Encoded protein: CASSQLAGGEETQYF.

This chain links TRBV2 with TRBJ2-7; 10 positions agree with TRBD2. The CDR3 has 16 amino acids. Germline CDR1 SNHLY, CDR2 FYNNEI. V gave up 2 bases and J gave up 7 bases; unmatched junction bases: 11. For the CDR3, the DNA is TGTGCCAGCAGTGAAATGACTAGCGGGCGACAGTGGGAGCAGTACTTC. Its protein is CASSEMTSGRQWEQYF.

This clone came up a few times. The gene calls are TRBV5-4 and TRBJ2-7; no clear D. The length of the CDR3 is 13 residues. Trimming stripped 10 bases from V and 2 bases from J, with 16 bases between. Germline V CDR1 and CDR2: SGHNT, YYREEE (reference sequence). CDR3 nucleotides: TGTGCCTCAAGAGACTTCGGAGCCTACGAGCAGTACTTC. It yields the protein CASRDFGAYEQYF.

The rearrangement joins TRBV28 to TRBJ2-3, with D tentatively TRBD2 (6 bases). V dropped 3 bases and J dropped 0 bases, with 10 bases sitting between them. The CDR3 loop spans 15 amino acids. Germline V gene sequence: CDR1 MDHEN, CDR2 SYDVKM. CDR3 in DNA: TGTGCCAGCAGTTTGGCGGGGACTAGCACAGATACGCAGTATTTT. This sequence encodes CASSLAGTSTDTQYF.

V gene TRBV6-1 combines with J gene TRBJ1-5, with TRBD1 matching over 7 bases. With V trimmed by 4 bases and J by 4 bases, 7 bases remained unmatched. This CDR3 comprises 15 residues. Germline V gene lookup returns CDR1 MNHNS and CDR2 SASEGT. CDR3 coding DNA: TGTGCCAGCAGTGGAGACAGGGTGCGGAATCAGCCCCAGCATTTT. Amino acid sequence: CASSGDRVRNQPQHF.

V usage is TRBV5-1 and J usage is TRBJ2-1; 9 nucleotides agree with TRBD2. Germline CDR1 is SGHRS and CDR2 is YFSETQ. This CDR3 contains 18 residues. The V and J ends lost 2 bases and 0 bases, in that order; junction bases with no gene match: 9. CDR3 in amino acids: CASSFRGRAGSSYNEQFF. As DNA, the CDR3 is TGCGCCAGCAGCTTTCGCGGGAGGGCCGGGAGCTCCTACAATGAGCAGTTCTTC.

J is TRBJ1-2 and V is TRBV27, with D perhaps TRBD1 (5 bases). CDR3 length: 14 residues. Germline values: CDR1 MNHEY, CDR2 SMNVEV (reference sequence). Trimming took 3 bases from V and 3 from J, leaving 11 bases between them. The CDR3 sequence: CASSFGGSHYGYTF. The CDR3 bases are TGTGCCAGCAGTTTCGGGGGGAGCCACTATGGCTACACCTTC.